This passage covers 18 T cell receptor beta chains from one sample sequenced in a study of blood T cell repertoires in COVID-19. The table came from immunoSEQ multiplex PCR; TCRdb's copy has only in-frame clones and leaves some out. Of a few hundred thousand clones listed, 89% are singletons. Sequenced: PBMCs or T cells enriched from blood (not recorded which). The receptor source for this set is a woman aged 25 to 39 who had recovered from COVID-19.

This clone was detected only once. V usage is TRBV5-1 and J usage is TRBJ2-6; 8 bases line up with TRBD1. Looked up from germline, CDR1 is SGHRS and CDR2 is YFSETQ. The CDR3 consists of 16 residues. J lost 2 bases, V lost 4 bases, and 5 bases had no gene match. The CDR3 DNA follows: TGCGCCAGCAGCCTTCAGGACAGGGCTGGGGCCAACGTCCTGACTTTC. It is translated as CASSLQDRAGANVLTF.

V is TRBV6-1 and J is TRBJ1-5; D possibly corresponds to TRBD1 (5 bases). This CDR3 is built from 17 residues. Germline loops: CDR1 MNHNS, CDR2 SASEGT. Between the trimmed V and J ends, which lost 2 bases and 6 bases, there was a span of 20 bases. CDR3 in DNA: TGTGCCAGCAGTGAATGGGAGAAGTGGGGGGTCGGTCAGCCCCAGCATTTT. This translates into CASSEWEKWGVGQPQHF.

This chain links TRBV5-4 with TRBJ1-1; D possibly corresponds to TRBD1 (6 bases). CDR3 length: 16 amino acids. Germline V lookup: CDR1 SGHNT, CDR2 YYREEE (reference sequence). V was shortened by 0 bases and J by 4 bases, with 16 bases between the two germline ends. The CDR3 loop reads CASSLGGGRVGTEAFF. Here the CDR3 DNA reads TGTGCCAGCAGCTTGGGCGGGGGGCGAGTGGGCACTGAAGCTTTCTTT.

The chain couples TRBV12-5 to TRBJ2-2; a possible D gene is TRBD1 (5 bases). Germline V gene sequence: CDR1 LGHNT, CDR2 FRNRAP. V was trimmed by 0 bases and J by 6 bases, leaving 14 bases between them. The CDR3 totals 16 residues. In DNA form, the CDR3 reads TGTGCTAGTGGTTTGGTACTGTCCAGGGCCGCCGGGGAGCTGTTTTTT. Its translation is CASGLVLSRAAGELFF.

The CDR3 nucleotides read TGTGCCAGCAGTTTAGAACCATCCCACAGGGGGGTTTATGCTTTCTTT. Translated, it gives CASSLEPSHRGVYAFF. The V call is TRBV28, the J call TRBJ1-1; 8 nucleotides match TRBD1. The CDR3 runs to 16 residues. Germline-derived CDR1 and CDR2 are MDHEN and SYDVKM. The J segment lost 11 bases and the V segment lost 2 bases, leaving 16 bases of the junction unmatched.

This chain uses TRBV7-2 with TRBJ1-5; 12 nucleotides line up with TRBD1. CDR1 is SGHTA and CDR2 is FQGNSA in the germline V gene. V was clipped by 10 bases and J by 6 bases; unmatched bases: 16. The CDR3 has 17 residues. Here the CDR3 DNA reads TGTGCCACCGGGACAGGGGGCTCTGGGGCCCTGGGTCAGCCCCAGCATTTT. It translates to CATGTGGSGALGQPQHF. Based on the CDR3 plus reference TRBV7-2 and TRBJ1-5, the full variable domain is GAGVSQSPSNKVTEKGKDVELRCDPISGHTALYWYRQSLGQGLEFLIYFQGNSAPDKSGLPSDRFSAERTGGSVSTLTIQRTQQEDSAVYLCATGTGGSGALGQPQHFGDGTRLSIL.

The chain carries TRBV18 and TRBJ2-3; 14 positions match TRBD2. V lost 2 bases and J lost 7; bases outside the gene matches: 2. This CDR3 has 15 amino acids. Per the germline V gene, CDR1 is KGHSH and CDR2 is LQKENI. In DNA form, the CDR3 reads TGTGCCAGCTCACCAGGGACTAGCGGGAGATATACGCAGTATTTT. Translating gives CASSPGTSGRYTQYF.

The chain couples TRBV6-5 to TRBJ2-1, with TRBD1 identical over 7 bases. The V gene end was trimmed by 5 bases and the J gene end by 2 bases; junction bases not matched to a gene: 6. The CDR3 has 15 amino acids. The germline V gene has CDR1 MNHEY and CDR2 SVGAGI. Written as DNA, the CDR3 is TGTGCCAGCAGTCCCTACAGGGGAACCTACAATGAGCAGTTCTTC. Protein sequence: CASSPYRGTYNEQFF.

In DNA, the CDR3 is TGTGCCAGCAGCCATAGGACTAGCGACACCGGGGAGCTGTTTTTT. Translated: CASSHRTSDTGELFF. The chain uses TRBV7-2 and TRBJ2-2; 9 bases are shared with TRBD2. This CDR3 is built from 15 residues. The V gene's germline CDR1 is SGHTA and CDR2 FQGNSA. Trimming at V came to 5 bases and at J to 3 bases, leaving 4 bases not matched to a gene. Complete variable domain (other parts from reference TRBV7-2 and TRBJ2-2): GAGVSQSPSNKVTEKGKDVELRCDPISGHTALYWYRQSLGQGLEFLIYFQGNSAPDKSGLPSDRFSAERTGGSVSTLTIQRTQQEDSAVYLCASSHRTSDTGELFFGEGSRLTVL.

This clone has a handful of counts. The chain joins TRBV7-2 to TRBJ1-2; 9 nucleotides match TRBD1. CDR1 is SGHTA, CDR2 FQGNSA, per germline. J lost 2 bases, V lost 5 bases, and 6 bases had no gene match. The CDR3 contains 15 residues. The chain's CDR3 is CASSVGQGRNYGYTF. CDR3 DNA sequence: TGTGCCAGCAGCGTCGGACAGGGGCGGAACTATGGCTACACCTTC. Variable domain in full (rest from reference TRBV7-2 and TRBJ1-2): GAGVSQSPSNKVTEKGKDVELRCDPISGHTALYWYRQSLGQGLEFLIYFQGNSAPDKSGLPSDRFSAERTGGSVSTLTIQRTQQEDSAVYLCASSVGQGRNYGYTFGSGTRLTVV.

A single count supports this clone. The chain carries TRBV2 and TRBJ1-5; a weak D match, TRBD1 (5 bases). This CDR3 comprises 13 residues. Trimming removed 1 base from V and 5 bases from J, with 6 bases in between. Germline CDR1 is SNHLY and CDR2 is FYNNEI. This chain's CDR3 is CASSEETDQPQHF. The CDR3 coding sequence is TGTGCCAGCAGTGAAGAGACAGATCAGCCCCAGCATTTT.

This chain uses TRBV2 with TRBJ2-3; 11 bases agree with TRBD1. Losses at the gene ends were 7 bases for V and 1 base for J; bases not matched to a gene: 13. This CDR3 region has 18 residues. CDR1 and CDR2 from the germline V gene are SNHLY and FYNNEI. The CDR3 nucleotides read TGTGCCAGCATTTTCATTCCGGGACAGGGGGTACGCACAGATACGCAGTATTTT. It yields the protein CASIFIPGQGVRTDTQYF. The full variable domain, completed using reference TRBV2 and TRBJ2-3, is EPEVTQTPSHQVTQMGQEVILRCVPISNHLYFYWYRQILGQKVEFLVSFYNNEISEKSEIFDDQFSVERPDGSNFTLKIRSTKLEDSAMYFCASIFIPGQGVRTDTQYFGPGTRLTVL.

The V call is TRBV5-1, the J call TRBJ1-5; D gene ambiguous. Between the trimmed V and J ends, which lost 2 bases and 4 bases, there was a span of 7 bases. Germline CDR1 SGHRS, CDR2 YFSETQ. There are 13 residues in the CDR3. The CDR3 DNA is TGCGCCAGCAGCTTTGGGGAGAATCAGCCCCAGCATTTT. Protein: CASSFGENQPQHF. Looking up the rest from reference TRBV5-1 and TRBJ1-5 gives the full variable domain: KAGVTQTPRYLIKTRGQQVTLSCSPISGHRSVSWYQQTPGQGLQFLFEYFSETQRNKGNFPGRFSGRQFSNSRSEMNVSTLELGDSALYLCASSFGENQPQHFGDGTRLSIL.

The V call is TRBV7-3, the J call TRBJ1-3; TRBD1 matches 10 bases. Germline V gene data show CDR1 as SGHTA and CDR2 as FQGTGA. V was pared by 4 bases and J by 2 bases, with 5 bases of the junction left unmatched. The CDR3 has 16 amino acids. The CDR3 DNA sequence: TGTGCCAGCAGCTCGGGACAGGGGATTGCTGGAAACACCATATATTTT. This translates into CASSSGQGIAGNTIYF.

The J gene is TRBJ1-4, the V gene TRBV28; TRBD1 might be the D (6 bases). CDR3 length: 15 residues. Germline V gene lookup returns CDR1 MDHEN and CDR2 SYDVKM. Trimming shortened V by 6 bases and J by 0 bases, and 11 bases separated the two germline ends. Written as DNA, the CDR3 is TGTGCCAGCAGGACAGGACCTACAACTAATGAAAAACTGTTTTTT. It encodes CASRTGPTTNEKLFF.

J is TRBJ1-3 and V is TRBV19; D might be TRBD1 (5 bases). Germline CDR1 is LNHDA and CDR2 is SQIVND (reference sequence). This CDR3 contains 16 residues. V gave up 7 bases and J gave up 0 bases, with 16 bases separating them. The CDR3 nucleotides are TGTGCCAGTACCCCTCGGAGGGACCCCTCTGGAAACACCATATATTTT. Protein product: CASTPRRDPSGNTIYF.

In the case of this clone: This sample also contains other DNA sequences that code for the same CDR3. The chain recombines TRBV19 with TRBJ1-2; D is ambiguous. The CDR3 has 13 residues. Deletions cut 4 bases from V and 0 bases from J, with 6 bases between. The germline gives CDR1 LNHDA, CDR2 SQIVND (reference sequence). CDR3 loop: CASSRDTNYGYTF. CDR3 coding DNA: TGTGCCAGTAGTAGAGACACTAACTATGGCTACACCTTC.

The CDR3 sequence is CASRHILLRGSGNTIYF. The CDR3 nucleotides read TGTGCCAGCAGACATATTTTGTTAAGGGGGAGTGGAAACACCATATATTTT. The chain joins TRBV5-8 to TRBJ1-3; TRBD1 is a possible D gene (6 bases). The germline gives CDR1 SGHTS, CDR2 YDEGEE. CDR3 size: 17 residues. Trimming cost V 5 bases and J 3 bases, with 21 bases left between them.